The 15 T cell receptor beta chains presented below share a single source sample, sequenced in a study of blood T cell repertoires in COVID-19. Here immunoSEQ multiplex PCR was the method, and the copy in TCRdb shows in-frame clones only, minus some. This table has about 89,000 clones, around 80% appearing once. Sequenced: peripheral blood. The receptors were sampled from a human donor in a cohort sampled during active COVID-19.

This clone showed up just a few times. The chain carries TRBV19 and TRBJ2-5; TRBD1 matches at 8 bases. The V segment lost 5 bases and the J segment 5 bases; nucleotides outside the gene matches: 10. This CDR3 comprises 15 residues. The germline gives CDR1 LNHDA, CDR2 SQIVND (reference sequence). The CDR3 sequence: CASSPGKTGGETQYF. CDR3 DNA: TGTGCCAGTAGTCCTGGTAAAACAGGGGGGGAGACCCAGTACTTC.

CDR3 DNA sequence: TGTGCCAGTACTACACCGAGTGGGGGGGCGAACGGAGATACGCAGTATTTT. Its protein product is CASTTPSGGANGDTQYF. V usage is TRBV19 and J usage is TRBJ2-3; a possible D gene is TRBD2 (7 bases). The germline V gene encodes CDR1 LNHDA and CDR2 SQIVND (reference sequence). Trimming pared 7 bases from V and 5 bases from J, leaving 25 bases between. The CDR3 contains 17 residues.

The rearrangement uses TRBV7-2 and TRBJ2-5, with 7 bases aligning to TRBD2. The junction had 7 bases not matched to a gene; V was cut back by 5 bases and J by 4 bases. This CDR3 has 14 amino acids. CDR1 is SGHTA, CDR2 FQGNSA, per germline. The CDR3 nucleotides read TGTGCCAGCAGCAGGACTAGTTTAATAGAGACCCAGTACTTC. Translated: CASSRTSLIETQYF.

This rearrangement joins TRBV2 to TRBJ2-1, with 7 bases that match TRBD1. Germline assignment: CDR1 SNHLY and CDR2 FYNNEI. V was clipped by 4 bases and J by 5 bases; unmatched bases: 8. The CDR3 is 15 residues long. Here the CDR3 DNA reads TGTGCCAGCAGTGCCACAGGGGCCCTCGACAATGAGCAGTTCTTC. It yields the protein CASSATGALDNEQFF.

V gene TRBV5-1 combines with J gene TRBJ2-7; 11 bases match TRBD1. Germline V gives CDR1 SGHRS, CDR2 YFSETQ. This CDR3 has 18 amino acids. V was clipped by 0 bases and J by 1 base; unmatched bases: 9. The CDR3 DNA sequence: TGCGCCAGCAGCTTGGGGACAGGGGGCGCGGTTATGTCCTACGAGCAGTACTTC. Its protein product is CASSLGTGGAVMSYEQYF.

This chain uses TRBV5-1 with TRBJ1-2, with 8 bases aligning to TRBD1. The germline CDR1 and CDR2 sequences are SGHRS and YFSETQ. CDR3 length: 14 amino acids. Losses at the gene ends were 4 bases for V and 5 bases for J; bases not matched to a gene: 7. CDR3 coding DNA: TGCGCCAGCAGCACTTCAGGGGGCGGATATGGCTACACCTTC. Its protein is CASSTSGGGYGYTF.

This rearrangement joins TRBV28 to TRBJ1-5, with TRBD1 matching over 7 bases. The length of the CDR3 is 17 residues. Germline CDR1 reads MDHEN; CDR2 reads SYDVKM. V lost 5 bases and J lost 1; bases outside the gene matches: 11. CDR3 region: CASSPAGGGLSNQPQHF. The CDR3 DNA reads TGTGCCAGCAGTCCAGCGGGAGGGGGCCTCAGCAATCAGCCCCAGCATTTT.

This clone was detected once. Written as DNA, the CDR3 is TGTGCCAGCAGTTTACAGGGAACTAACTATGGCTACACCTTC. It encodes CASSLQGTNYGYTF. The chain links TRBV28 to TRBJ1-2, with a possible D match to TRBD1 (5 bases). Per germline, CDR1 MDHEN and CDR2 SYDVKM. This CDR3 spans 14 amino acids. The ends were cut back, 2 bases at V and 0 bases at J, with 7 bases in the middle.

This clone is a singleton in its sample. V usage is TRBV7-8 and J usage is TRBJ2-2; no firm D call. Germline CDR1 is SGHVS and CDR2 is FQNEAQ. The V end was cut by 7 bases, the J end by 4 bases, with 10 bases between. The CDR3 runs 13 residues. The CDR3 loop is CASTSLSTGELFF. The CDR3 coding sequence is TGTGCCAGCACCTCCTTGAGCACCGGGGAGCTGTTTTTT.

J is TRBJ2-7 and V is TRBV28; TRBD1 matches at 11 bases. V trimming: 5 bases; J trimming: 6 bases; junction bases outside the gene matches: 9. From germline, CDR1 is MDHEN and CDR2 SYDVKM. The length of the CDR3 is 15 residues. The CDR3 DNA follows: TGTGCCAGCAGTCTTGGACAGGGGGCGCAGGTCGAGCAGTACTTC. It codes for CASSLGQGAQVEQYF.

The V and J genes are TRBV6-1 and TRBJ2-2; 8 bases fit TRBD1. The trim removed 0 bases at V and 7 bases at J, leaving 4 bases unmatched. This CDR3 is 15 amino acids long. The V gene's germline CDR1 is MNHNS and CDR2 SASEGT. CDR3 coding DNA: TGTGCCAGCAGTGAAGCTGGACAGGGCGTCGGGGAGCTGTTTTTT. Translating gives CASSEAGQGVGELFF.

The J gene is TRBJ2-1, the V gene TRBV7-2; the match to TRBD2 covers 7 bases. The germline V gene encodes CDR1 SGHTA and CDR2 FQGNSA. The CDR3 is 14 residues long. With 4 bases clipped from V and 9 bases from J, the junction kept 9 bases outside the gene matches. For the CDR3, the DNA is TGTGCCAGCAGCTCCCAGCGGGACTCAGGTGAGCAGTTCTTC. Protein sequence: CASSSQRDSGEQFF.

The CDR3 sequence: CASSPMASGANVLTF. The CDR3 nucleotides read TGTGCCAGCAGCCCCATGGCCTCTGGGGCCAACGTCCTGACTTTC. The chain couples TRBV14 to TRBJ2-6; D ambiguous. The length of the CDR3 is 15 residues. Trimming left V 4 bases short and J 0 bases short, with 7 bases between. CDR1 is SGHDN, CDR2 FVKESK, per germline. Drawing the rest from reference TRBV14 and TRBJ2-6, the complete variable domain is EAGVTQFPSHSVIEKGQTVTLRCDPISGHDNLYWYRRVMGKEIKFLLHFVKESKQDESGMPNNRFLAERTGGTYSTLKVQPAELEDSGVYFCASSPMASGANVLTFGAGSRLTVL.

V is TRBV29-1 and J is TRBJ2-5; TRBD2 matches 8 bases. V trimming: 2 bases; J trimming: 5 bases; junction bases outside the gene matches: 1. This CDR3 comprises 12 residues. CDR1 and CDR2 from the germline V gene are SQVTM and ANQGSEA. The CDR3 region is CSVERGRETQYF. DNA of the CDR3: TGCAGCGTTGAACGCGGGAGGGAGACCCAGTACTTC.

This clone was seen once. The chain links TRBV21-1 to TRBJ2-2; the D call in the table, TRBD2, was not verified against the DNA. TRBV21-1 is a known pseudogene. The CDR3 length is 15 residues. The CDR3 region has the DNA TGTGCCAGCGGACTAGTTTCGTTGGACACCGGGGAGCTGTTTTTT. This translates into CASGLVSLDTGELFF.